The rows below give T cell receptor beta chains drawn from one sample of a study of shared clonotypes between healthy human individuals. Produced via immunoSEQ multiplex PCR; TCRdb's table is partial and in-frame only. The top ten clones hold about an eighth of a sample with about 530,000 clones, about 75% of them seen once. Sequencing was carried out using PBMCs. These receptors all come from a woman in her thirties or forties in good health. Some clones in this sample may be carry-over from other donors' samples. The CDR3 runs from the conserved cysteine through the conserved F or W. D genes are given only for firm matches. For some rows the clone size is stated as once, few or many, or as a class when expanded; others skip it.

v_gene: TRBV5-1
d_gene: TRBD1
abundance: few
j_gene: TRBJ1-1
CDR3nt: TGCGCCAGCAGCTTTCGACAGGGGATGAACACTGAAGCTTTCTTT
CDR3aa: CASSFRQGMNTEAFF

v_gene: TRBV28
d_gene: NA
abundance: NA
j_gene: TRBJ2-7
CDR3nt: TGTGCCAGCAGTTTGGAGACACCCTACGAGCAGTACTTC
CDR3aa: CASSLETPYEQYF

v_gene: TRBV2
d_gene: TRBD2
abundance: NA
j_gene: TRBJ2-1
CDR3nt: TGTGCCAGCAGTGAAGCGCTTGGCGGGAGGGTTATTGAGCAGTTCTTC
CDR3aa: CASSEALGGRVIEQFF

v_gene: TRBV27
d_gene: TRBD2
abundance: NA
j_gene: TRBJ2-1
CDR3nt: TGTGCCAGCAGTCTCCGCCCCGCTAGCGGGACTACCAATGAGCAGTTCTTC
CDR3aa: CASSLRPASGTTNEQFF

v_gene: TRBV7-3
d_gene: NA
abundance: NA
j_gene: TRBJ2-5
CDR3nt: TGTGCCAGCAGCTCCAATTTCCAAGAGACCCAGTACTTC
CDR3aa: CASSSNFQETQYF

v_gene: TRBV5-1
d_gene: TRBD2
abundance: NA
j_gene: TRBJ2-7
CDR3nt: TGCGCCAGCAGCTTGGCCGCGGGGACTAGCGGGAGTGCCTACGAGCAGTACTTC
CDR3aa: CASSLAAGTSGSAYEQYF

v_gene: TRBV7-2
d_gene: TRBD2
abundance: NA
j_gene: TRBJ2-4
CDR3nt: TGTGCCAGCAGCTCCCAATCAGCGGGAGGGAGGGGGAACATTCAGTACTTC
CDR3aa: CASSSQSAGGRGNIQYF

v_gene: TRBV19
d_gene: NA
abundance: NA
j_gene: TRBJ1-5
CDR3nt: TGTGCCAGTAGTATCTGGATGAGGAGCAATCAGCCCCAGCATTTT
CDR3aa: CASSIWMRSNQPQHF

v_gene: TRBV13
d_gene: NA
abundance: NA
j_gene: TRBJ1-2
CDR3nt: TGTGCCAGCAGCTTAAACAGAGAGTATGGCTACACCTTC
CDR3aa: CASSLNREYGYTF

v_gene: TRBV9
d_gene: NA
abundance: NA
j_gene: TRBJ1-3
CDR3nt: TGTGCCAGCAGCGGGCACGACTCTGGAAACACCATATATTTT
CDR3aa: CASSGHDSGNTIYF

v_gene: TRBV5-4
d_gene: TRBD2
abundance: NA
j_gene: TRBJ2-1
CDR3nt: TGTGCCAGCAGCCTGGGCGGGAGAGGCAATGAGCAGTTCTTC
CDR3aa: CASSLGGRGNEQFF

v_gene: TRBV7-9
d_gene: TRBD2
abundance: few
j_gene: TRBJ2-1
CDR3nt: TGTGCCAGCAGCCCGCCCGGACTAGCGGGAGGAGGTGAGCAGTTCTTC
CDR3aa: CASSPPGLAGGGEQFF

v_gene: TRBV18
d_gene: TRBD1
abundance: NA
j_gene: TRBJ2-5
CDR3nt: TGTGCCAGCTCAGCCCGACAGGGGGCGCCCGGAGAGACCCAGTACTTC
CDR3aa: CASSARQGAPGETQYF

v_gene: TRBV2
d_gene: NA
abundance: NA
j_gene: TRBJ2-5
CDR3nt: TGTGCCAGCAGTGAAGAGTTAGCGTCCGGGACCCAGTACTTC
CDR3aa: CASSEELASGTQYF

v_gene: TRBV10-1
d_gene: NA
abundance: few
j_gene: TRBJ2-2
CDR3nt: TGCGCCAGCAGCCCGCGCCTGGCGGGGGAGCTGTTTTTT
CDR3aa: CASSPRLAGELFF

v_gene: TRBV4-3
d_gene: NA
abundance: NA
j_gene: TRBJ2-7
CDR3nt: TGCGCCAGCAGCCAAGGGTTGGCAACCCTCGTGGGCGAGCAGTACTTC
CDR3aa: CASSQGLATLVGEQYF

v_gene: TRBV5-6
d_gene: TRBD2
abundance: NA
j_gene: TRBJ2-1
CDR3nt: TGTGCCAGCAGCTTGCCGGGACTAGCGGTTTACAATGAGCAGTTCTTC
CDR3aa: CASSLPGLAVYNEQFF

v_gene: TRBV7-9
d_gene: TRBD2
abundance: NA
j_gene: TRBJ2-1
CDR3nt: TGTGCCAGCGTCCAGGGAGGGGCCTACAATGAGCAGTTCTTC
CDR3aa: CASVQGGAYNEQFF

v_gene: TRBV5-4
d_gene: NA
abundance: NA
j_gene: TRBJ2-1
CDR3nt: TGTGCCAGCAGCCCGACCCTCGGGTACAATGAGCAGTTCTTC
CDR3aa: CASSPTLGYNEQFF

v_gene: TRBV5-1
d_gene: NA
abundance: NA
j_gene: TRBJ1-2
CDR3nt: TGCGCCAGCACCGATTCTAACTATGGCTACACCTTC
CDR3aa: CASTDSNYGYTF

v_gene: TRBV29-1
d_gene: TRBD1
abundance: few
j_gene: TRBJ1-2
CDR3nt: TGCAGCGTTGAAGATCGCGGGACAGGAAACGGCTACACCTTC
CDR3aa: CSVEDRGTGNGYTF

v_gene: TRBV30
d_gene: TRBD2
abundance: NA
j_gene: TRBJ2-2
CDR3nt: TGTGCCTGGCATAAAGCGGGAGGTTCCGGGGAGCTGTTTTTT
CDR3aa: CAWHKAGGSGELFF

v_gene: TRBV4-1
d_gene: TRBD1
abundance: NA
j_gene: TRBJ1-2
CDR3nt: TGCGCCAGCAGCCAGACAGGGAAGCTCTATGGCTACACCTTC
CDR3aa: CASSQTGKLYGYTF

v_gene: TRBV6-6
d_gene: NA
abundance: NA
j_gene: TRBJ1-5
CDR3nt: TGTGCCAGCAGCGATCGACCCTGGACACCCCAGCATTTT
CDR3aa: CASSDRPWTPQHF

v_gene: TRBV18
d_gene: TRBD2
abundance: NA
j_gene: TRBJ2-7
CDR3nt: TGTGCCAGCTCAGCCCAGGGAGGGGCTCCCTACGAGCAGTACTTC
CDR3aa: CASSAQGGAPYEQYF

v_gene: TRBV19
d_gene: TRBD2
abundance: few
j_gene: TRBJ2-7
CDR3nt: TGTGCCAGTAGTTATAGCGGGAGAGACGAGCAGTACTTC
CDR3aa: CASSYSGRDEQYF

v_gene: TRBV10-3
d_gene: NA
abundance: NA
j_gene: TRBJ2-7
CDR3nt: TGTGCCATCGCTTCGGGATACGAGCAGTACTTC
CDR3aa: CAIASGYEQYF